The TCR beta chain under discussion was sequenced for a study of T cell responses to AZD1222 COVID-19 vaccine. Study-wide findings and caveats: The CD4 TCRs associated with vaccination extended across spike and predominated at 160-218 and 743-854.

Only in-frame clones appear in the TCRdb table, and some are missing; sequencing was by immunoSEQ multiplex PCR. The sample lists more than 150,000 clones; about 94% were seen once. Of note for this clone: What it binds is unknown.

Germline loops: CDR1 MDHEN, CDR2 SYDVKM. The CDR3 runs to 17 residues. V was cut by 2 bases and J by 2 bases, with 18 bases left in between. The sequencing used peripheral blood, collected on day 0 of AZD1222 vaccination. This clonotype was sampled from an adult in good health. This rearrangement joins TRBV28 to TRBJ1-2; TRBD1 might be the D (5 bases). CDR3 region: CASSLPSVGNRNYGYTF. CDR3 DNA: TGTGCCAGCAGTTTACCCTCGGTTGGGAACAGGAACTATGGCTACACCTTC.